The clone carrying this T cell receptor beta chain was recorded a few times. The antigen remains undetermined. 5'-RACE, quantitative and with molecular barcodes, yielded the TCR beta libraries. TCRdb re-derived calls from the 5' RACE reads in MiXCR, one entry per CDR3 protein. This sample has fewer than 250,000 distinct CDR3 sequences, with approximately 20% found just once. The CDR3 covers 15 residues. Per germline, CDR1 DFQATT and CDR2 SNEGSKA (reference sequence). The junction had 11 bases not matched to a gene; V was cut back by 3 bases and J by 5 bases. The data originate from a study of CD8 T cells in ankylosing spondylitis. General study points: Reactive arthritis synovial fluid and blood were previously reported to contain some motif variants. In ankylosing spondylitis blood, a motif of seven to nine highly homologous TCR beta variants appeared characteristic. Matched ankylosing spondylitis synovial fluid reportedly showed significant enrichment of disease-linked clones.

Sequenced input: blood, either unsorted or a sorted T cell fraction (not recorded which). The TCR originated in a male donor with ankylosing spondylitis. The rearrangement uses TRBV20-1 and TRBJ2-3; TRBD2 matches 7 bases. CDR3 residues: CSARDGGGPKDTQYF. The CDR3 bases are TGCAGTGCTAGGGACGGGGGAGGGCCCAAAGATACGCAGTATTTT.